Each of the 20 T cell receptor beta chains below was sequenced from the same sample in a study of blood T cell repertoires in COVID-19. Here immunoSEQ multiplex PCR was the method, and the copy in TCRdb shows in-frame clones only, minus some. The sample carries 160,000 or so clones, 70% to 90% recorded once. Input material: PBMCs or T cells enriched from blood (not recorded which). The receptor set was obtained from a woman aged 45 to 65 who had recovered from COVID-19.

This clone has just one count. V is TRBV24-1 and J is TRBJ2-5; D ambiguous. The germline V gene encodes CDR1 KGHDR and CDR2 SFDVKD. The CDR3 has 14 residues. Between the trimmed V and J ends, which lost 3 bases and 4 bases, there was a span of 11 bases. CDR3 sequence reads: CATSDTLPPETQYF. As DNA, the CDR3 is TGTGCCACCAGTGATACTCTTCCCCCAGAGACCCAGTACTTC.

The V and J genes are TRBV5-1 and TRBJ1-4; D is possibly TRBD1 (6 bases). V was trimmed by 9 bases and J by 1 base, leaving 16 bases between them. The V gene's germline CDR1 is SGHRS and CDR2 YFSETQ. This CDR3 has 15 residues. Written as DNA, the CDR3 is TGCGCCACCAAGGAGGGGGGGAGAACTAATGAAAAACTGTTTTTT. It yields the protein CATKEGGRTNEKLFF.

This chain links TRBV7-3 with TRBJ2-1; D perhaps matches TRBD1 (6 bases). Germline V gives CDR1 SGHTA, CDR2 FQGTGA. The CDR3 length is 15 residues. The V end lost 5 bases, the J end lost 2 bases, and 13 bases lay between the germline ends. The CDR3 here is CASSRQTGTYNEQFF. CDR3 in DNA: TGTGCCAGCAGCCGGCAGACAGGTACCTACAATGAGCAGTTCTTC.

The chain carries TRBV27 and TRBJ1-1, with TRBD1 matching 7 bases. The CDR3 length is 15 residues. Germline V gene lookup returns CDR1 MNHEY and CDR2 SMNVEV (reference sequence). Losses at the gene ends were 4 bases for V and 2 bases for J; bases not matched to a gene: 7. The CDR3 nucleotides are TGTGCCAGCAGTTCAGGAGGGGGCGCCAACACTGAAGCTTTCTTT. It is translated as CASSSGGGANTEAFF.

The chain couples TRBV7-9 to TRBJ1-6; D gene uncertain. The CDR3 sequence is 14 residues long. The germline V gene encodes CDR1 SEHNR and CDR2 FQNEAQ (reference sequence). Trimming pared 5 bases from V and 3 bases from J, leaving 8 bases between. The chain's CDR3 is CASSRLDYNSPLHF. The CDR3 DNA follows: TGTGCCAGCAGCCGGTTAGACTATAATTCACCCCTCCACTTT.

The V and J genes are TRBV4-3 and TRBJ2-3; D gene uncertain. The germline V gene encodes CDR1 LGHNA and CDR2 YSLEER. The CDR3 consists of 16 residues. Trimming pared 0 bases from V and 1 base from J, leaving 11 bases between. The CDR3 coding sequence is TGCGCCAGCAGCCAAGATCGGCGGATCCGCACAGATACGCAGTATTTT. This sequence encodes CASSQDRRIRTDTQYF.

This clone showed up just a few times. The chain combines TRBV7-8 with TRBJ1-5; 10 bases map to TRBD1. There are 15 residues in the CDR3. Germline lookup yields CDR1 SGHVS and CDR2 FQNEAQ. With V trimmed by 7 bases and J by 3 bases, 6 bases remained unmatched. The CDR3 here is CASTIGTGDNQPQHF. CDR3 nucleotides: TGTGCCAGCACGATCGGGACAGGGGACAATCAGCCCCAGCATTTT. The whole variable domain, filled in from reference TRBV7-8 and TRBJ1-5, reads GAGVSQSPRYKVAKRGQDVALRCDPISGHVSLFWYQQALGQGPEFLTYFQNEAQLDKSGLPSDRFFAERPEGSVSTLKIQRTQQEDSAVYLCASTIGTGDNQPQHFGDGTRLSIL.

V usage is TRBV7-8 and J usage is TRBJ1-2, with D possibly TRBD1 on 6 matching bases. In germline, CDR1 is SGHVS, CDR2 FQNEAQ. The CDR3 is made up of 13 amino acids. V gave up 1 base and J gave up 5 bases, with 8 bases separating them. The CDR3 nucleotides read TGTGCCAGCAGCTTAGGCGGACAGTATGGCTACACCTTC. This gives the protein CASSLGGQYGYTF.

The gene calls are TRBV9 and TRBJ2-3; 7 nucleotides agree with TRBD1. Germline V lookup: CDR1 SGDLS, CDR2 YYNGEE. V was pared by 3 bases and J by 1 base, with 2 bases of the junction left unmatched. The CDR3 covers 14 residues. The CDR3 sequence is CASSGQGGTDTQYF. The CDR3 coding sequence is TGTGCCAGCAGCGGACAGGGAGGCACAGATACGCAGTATTTT.

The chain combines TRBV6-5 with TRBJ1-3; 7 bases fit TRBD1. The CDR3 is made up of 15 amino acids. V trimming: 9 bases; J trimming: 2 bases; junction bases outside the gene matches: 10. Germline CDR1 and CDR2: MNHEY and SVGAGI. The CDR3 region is CASHEGGAPGNTIYF. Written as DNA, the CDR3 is TGTGCCAGTCACGAAGGGGGCGCACCTGGAAACACCATATATTTT.

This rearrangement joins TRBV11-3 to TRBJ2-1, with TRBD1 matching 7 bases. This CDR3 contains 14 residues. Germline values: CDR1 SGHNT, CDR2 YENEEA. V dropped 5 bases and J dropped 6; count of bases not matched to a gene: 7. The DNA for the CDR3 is TGTGCCAGCAGCCCAGGGACAGAAGTCAATGAGCAGTTCTTC. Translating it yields CASSPGTEVNEQFF.

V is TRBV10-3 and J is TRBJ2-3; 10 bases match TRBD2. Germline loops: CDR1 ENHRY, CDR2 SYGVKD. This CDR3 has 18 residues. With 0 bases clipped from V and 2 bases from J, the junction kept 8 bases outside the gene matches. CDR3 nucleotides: TGTGCCATCAGTGAGTCTGTCCTAGCGGGGGCCTCCACAGATACGCAGTATTTT. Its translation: CAISESVLAGASTDTQYF.

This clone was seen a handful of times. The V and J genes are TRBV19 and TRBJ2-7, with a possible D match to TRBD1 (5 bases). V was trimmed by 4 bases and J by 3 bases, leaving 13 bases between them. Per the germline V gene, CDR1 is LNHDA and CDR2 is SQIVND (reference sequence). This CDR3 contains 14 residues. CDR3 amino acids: CASSRNSDNYEQYF. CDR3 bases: TGTGCCAGTAGTAGGAACTCGGACAACTACGAGCAGTACTTC.

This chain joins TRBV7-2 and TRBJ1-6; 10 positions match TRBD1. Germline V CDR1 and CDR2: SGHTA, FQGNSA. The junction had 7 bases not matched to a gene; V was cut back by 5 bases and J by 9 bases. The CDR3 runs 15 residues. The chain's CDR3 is CASSQAGTGASPLHF. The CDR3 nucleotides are TGTGCCAGCAGCCAGGCCGGGACAGGGGCTTCACCCCTCCACTTT.

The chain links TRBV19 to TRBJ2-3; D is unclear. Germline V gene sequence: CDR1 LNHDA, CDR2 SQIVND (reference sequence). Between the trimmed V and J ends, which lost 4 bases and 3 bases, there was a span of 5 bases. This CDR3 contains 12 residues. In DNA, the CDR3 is TGTGCCAGTAGTACGAGGACAGATACGCAGTATTTT. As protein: CASSTRTDTQYF.

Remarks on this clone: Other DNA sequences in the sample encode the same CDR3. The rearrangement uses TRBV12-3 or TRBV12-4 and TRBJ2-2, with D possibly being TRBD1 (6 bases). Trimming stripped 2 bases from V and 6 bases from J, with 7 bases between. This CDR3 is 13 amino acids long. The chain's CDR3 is CASSLTGPGELFF. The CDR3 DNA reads TGTGCCAGCAGTTTAACAGGGCCCGGGGAGCTGTTTTTT.

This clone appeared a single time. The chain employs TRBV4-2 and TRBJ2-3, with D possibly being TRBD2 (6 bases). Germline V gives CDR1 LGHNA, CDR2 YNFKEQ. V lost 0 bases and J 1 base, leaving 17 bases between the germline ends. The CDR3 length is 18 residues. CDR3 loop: CASSQDLPITGGTDTQYF. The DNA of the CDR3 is TGTGCCAGCAGCCAAGATCTCCCGATAACGGGAGGCACAGATACGCAGTATTTT.

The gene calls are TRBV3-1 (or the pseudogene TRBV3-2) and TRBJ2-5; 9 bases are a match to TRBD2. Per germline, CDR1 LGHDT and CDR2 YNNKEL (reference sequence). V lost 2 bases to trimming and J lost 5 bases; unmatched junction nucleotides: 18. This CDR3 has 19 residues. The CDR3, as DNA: TGTGCCAGCAGCCAATCGGGGGTTGGAGGGACTAGCATTCGGGAGACCCAGTACTTC. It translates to CASSQSGVGGTSIRETQYF.

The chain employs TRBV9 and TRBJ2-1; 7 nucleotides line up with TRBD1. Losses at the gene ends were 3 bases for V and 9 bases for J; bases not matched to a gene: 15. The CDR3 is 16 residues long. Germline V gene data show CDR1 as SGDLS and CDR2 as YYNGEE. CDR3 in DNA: TGTGCCAGCAGCGGCCGGACAGGCACCGAGGGTGGTGAGCAGTTCTTC. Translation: CASSGRTGTEGGEQFF.

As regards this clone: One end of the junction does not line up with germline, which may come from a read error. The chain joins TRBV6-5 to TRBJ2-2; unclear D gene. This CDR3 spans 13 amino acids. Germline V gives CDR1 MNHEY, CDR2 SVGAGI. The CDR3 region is CASSDSPLGELFF. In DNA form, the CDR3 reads TGTGCCAGCAGTGACTCTCCACTCGGGGAGCTGTTTTTT.